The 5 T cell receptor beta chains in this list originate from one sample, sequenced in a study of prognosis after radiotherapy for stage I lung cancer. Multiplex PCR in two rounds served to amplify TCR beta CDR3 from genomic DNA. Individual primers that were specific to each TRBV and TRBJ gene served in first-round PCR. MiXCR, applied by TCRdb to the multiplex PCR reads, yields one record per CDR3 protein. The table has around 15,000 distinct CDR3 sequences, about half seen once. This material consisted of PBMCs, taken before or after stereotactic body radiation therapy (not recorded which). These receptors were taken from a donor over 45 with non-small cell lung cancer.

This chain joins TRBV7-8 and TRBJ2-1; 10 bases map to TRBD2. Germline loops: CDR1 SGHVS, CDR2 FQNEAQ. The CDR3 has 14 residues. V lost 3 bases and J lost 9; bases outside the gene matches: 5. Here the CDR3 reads CASSFAASGGEQFF. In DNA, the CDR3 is TGTGCCAGCAGCTTTGCCGCTAGCGGGGGTGAGCAGTTCTTC. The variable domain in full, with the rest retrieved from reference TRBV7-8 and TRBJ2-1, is GAGVSQSPRYKVAKRGQDVALRCDPISGHVSLFWYQQALGQGPEFLTYFQNEAQLDKSGLPSDRFFAERPEGSVSTLKIQRTQQEDSAVYLCASSFAASGGEQFFGPGTRLTVL.

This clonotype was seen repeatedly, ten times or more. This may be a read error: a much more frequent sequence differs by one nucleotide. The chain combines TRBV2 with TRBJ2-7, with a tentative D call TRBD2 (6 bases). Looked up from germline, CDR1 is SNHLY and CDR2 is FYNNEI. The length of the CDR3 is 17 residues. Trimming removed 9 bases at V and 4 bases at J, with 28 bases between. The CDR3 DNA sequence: TGTGCCAGAGGCGGGAATCGGGCAGACGCAGCAATTTACGAGCAGTACTTC. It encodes CARGGNRADAAIYEQYF.

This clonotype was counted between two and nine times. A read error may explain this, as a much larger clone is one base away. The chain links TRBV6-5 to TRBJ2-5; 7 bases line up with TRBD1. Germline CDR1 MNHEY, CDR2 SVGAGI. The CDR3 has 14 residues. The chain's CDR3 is CASSWDRAQEAQYF. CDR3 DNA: TGTGCCAGCAGTTGGGACAGAGCCCAAGAGGCCCAGTACTTC.

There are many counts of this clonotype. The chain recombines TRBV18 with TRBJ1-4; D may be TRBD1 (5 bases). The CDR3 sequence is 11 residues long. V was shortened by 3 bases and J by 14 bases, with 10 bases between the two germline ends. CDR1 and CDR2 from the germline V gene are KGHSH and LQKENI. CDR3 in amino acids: CASSPGEWLFF. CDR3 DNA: TGTGCCAGCTCACCGGGGGAGTGGCTGTTTTTT.

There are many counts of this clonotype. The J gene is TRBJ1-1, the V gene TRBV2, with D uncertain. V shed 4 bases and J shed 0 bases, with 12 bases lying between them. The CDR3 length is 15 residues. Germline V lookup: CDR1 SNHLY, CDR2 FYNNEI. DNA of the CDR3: TGTGCCAGCAGTGCATCCTTTCTTATGAACACTGAAGCTTTCTTT. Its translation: CASSASFLMNTEAFF. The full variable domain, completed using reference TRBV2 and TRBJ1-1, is EPEVTQTPSHQVTQMGQEVILRCVPISNHLYFYWYRQILGQKVEFLVSFYNNEISEKSEIFDDQFSVERPDGSNFTLKIRSTKLEDSAMYFCASSASFLMNTEAFFGQGTRLTVV.